This T cell receptor (beta chain) comes out of a study of Graves' ophthalmopathy and Graves' hyperthyroidism. Study-level results: Sensitivity of around 88% and specificity of around 80% were achieved when a 13-signature model separated ophthalmopathy from stable hyperthyroidism.

The CDR3 sequence is 12 residues long. Trimming took 2 bases from V and 7 from J, leaving 8 bases between them. The authors amplified TCR beta CDR3 regions, and they did so from RNA transcripts for repertoire sequencing. A first-round RT-PCR used HTBI primers, followed by a second-round multiplex PCR. TCRdb reprocessed the multiplex PCR reads via MiXCR and lists one record per CDR3 protein. The sample consists of some 350,000 distinct CDR3 sequences, 17% of them appearing once. The PBMC fraction was derived from about 9.2 ml of fresh peripheral blood. About this clonotype itself: No antigen is known for it.

The clonotype originates from an adult woman with stable Graves' hyperthyroidism. This chain connects TRBV12-3 or TRBV12-4 to TRBJ1-1; the D is unclear. Sample: peripheral blood. CDR3 sequence: CASSLMGYEAFF. The CDR3 coding sequence is TGTGCCAGCAGTTTAATGGGATATGAAGCTTTCTTT.